The source of this TCR beta chain is a study of T cells in Graves' hyperthyroidism and ophthalmopathy (dated by TCRdb to about 2019). For context, the study as a whole: Peripheral blood samples were taken at the time of initial diagnosis, prior to any treatment. To identify TCR V-J signatures that set the groups apart, the researchers used a discovery cohort of about a hundred patients, made up of under 45 with Graves' ophthalmopathy and some 55 with stable Graves' hyperthyroidism. Prospective prediction of ophthalmopathy was tested in an independent validation cohort consisting of some 20 hyperthyroidism patients and around 16 patients who later progressed to ophthalmopathy. The 100 or so discovery patients were randomly split 7:3 into training and test sets. Thyroid tissue and blood T-cell repertoires from over 5 Graves' hyperthyroidism patients were also compared in the study. Following sampling, methimazole starting at 30 mg daily was given to hyperthyroidism patients, and high-dose intravenous methylprednisolone was given to ophthalmopathy patients. The paper reports TCR Vbeta CDR3 sequencing of some 140 peripheral blood samples: some 41 ophthalmopathy, roughly 80 hyperthyroidism and around 17 progressor patients.

Stable Graves' hyperthyroidism was defined as the absence of progression to ophthalmopathy over 18 months of follow-up. Hyperthyroidism patients were newly diagnosed, had a disease duration of under 2 months, and were aged 18 to 65 years. The study excluded patients with uncontrolled infections, other autoimmune diseases, pregnancy or lactation. Diagnoses were established on the basis of clinical symptoms, serum thyroxine and TRAb, thyroid ultrasound, and orbital computed tomography. PBMCs were isolated from about 9.1 ml of fresh peripheral blood by Ficoll-Paque density gradient centrifugation. Trizol reagent was used to extract total RNA, and RNA quality was then checked on an Agilent 2100 Bioanalyzer. TCR beta CDR3 regions were amplified from RNA transcripts. The TCR CDR3 was subjected to a first round of RT-PCR using the HTBI primer set and the Qiagen OneStep RT-PCR kit. Libraries were constructed in a second round of multiplex PCR, after which size selection and purification were performed. Libraries were sequenced paired-end with 100 bp reads on an Illumina HiSeq2000. On the study's bioinformatics: Raw data were processed with SOAPnuke, discarding reads with adapters, uncalled bases, mean Phred below 15, or no exact constant-primer or identifier match. COPE v1.2.5 was used to merge high-quality paired reads, and clonotypes were defined as unique nucleotide sequences. MiTCR v1.1 was used to align the clonotypes against IMGT TRBV, TRBD and TRBJ reference segments. The analysis included only V-J combinations with a frequency above 0.0001, which together covered around 99% of the repertoires. A TCS score was defined as the ratio of F50 (clonal expansion) to E x V (chaos), with BLOSUM62-based TCRdist applied between CDR3 peptides within each V-J. Welch's t-statistics and random forest reduced fewer than 550 V-J features to some 14, which were used in a naive Bayes classifier (R e1071). TCRdb reworked the public reads: Q25 trimming with fastp, MiXCR clone assembly, productive beta chains retained. One record per CDR3 amino acid sequence lists the most common genes and DNA. The V and J calls and clone size are TCRdb's, not the authors'. Counted in this sample were 400,000 to 600,000 distinct CDR3 sequences; under 25% of them appeared once. The top ten constitute 26% of the sample.

The study at large found these results: Blood samples also contained most of the expanded thyroid clonotypes (frequency above 0.001), which suggests that blood repertoires may reflect thyroid immune responses. A 13 V-J signature model separated ophthalmopathy from stable hyperthyroidism, with over 85% sensitivity and 81.08% specificity in cross-validation and 80%/75% in testing. During validation, the model predicted progression to ophthalmopathy a median of around 7 months ahead of onset, with almost 71% sensitivity and roughly 72% specificity. No statistical method was used to set the sample size in advance, and investigators knew the group allocation.

Reading the germline V gene gives CDR1 MGHRA and CDR2 YSYEKL. Germline trimming: 7 bases from V, 3 bases from J; junction bases outside gene matches: 7. From cysteine to phenylalanine, the CDR3 is 14 amino acids long. The retained sequence is limited to the CDR3, 42 bases, with the frame set at the first base. This clonotype was picked up many times. This receptor's antigen is unknown. Base qualities are not provided; no much larger clone lies one nucleotide away. This TCR was sampled from a man aged 18 to 35 with Graves' hyperthyroidism. The sample consisted of blood. The chain links TRBV4-1 with TRBJ1-2; TRBD1 aligns with 8 central bases. Here is the DNA: TGCGCCAGCACCATAAAACAGGGGGACTATGGCTACACCTTC. It translates as CASTIKQGDYGYTF.